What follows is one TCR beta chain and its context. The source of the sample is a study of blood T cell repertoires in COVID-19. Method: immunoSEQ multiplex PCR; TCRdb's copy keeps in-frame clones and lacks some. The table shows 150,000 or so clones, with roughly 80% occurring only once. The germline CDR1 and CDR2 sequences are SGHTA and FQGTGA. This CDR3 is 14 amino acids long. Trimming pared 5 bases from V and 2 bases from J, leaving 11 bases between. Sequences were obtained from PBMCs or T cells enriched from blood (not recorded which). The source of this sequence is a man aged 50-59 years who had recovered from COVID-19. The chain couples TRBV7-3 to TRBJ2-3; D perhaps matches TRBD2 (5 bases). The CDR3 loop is CASSPGLSTDTQYF. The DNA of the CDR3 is TGTGCCAGCAGCCCCGGACTGTCCACAGATACGCAGTATTTT. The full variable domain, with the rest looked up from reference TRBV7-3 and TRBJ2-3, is GAGVSQTPSNKVTEKGKYVELRCDPISGHTALYWYRQSLGQGPEFLIYFQGTGAADDSGLPNDRFFAVRPEGSVSTLKIQRTERGDSAVYLCASSPGLSTDTQYFGPGTRLTVL.